This T cell receptor beta chain was recorded in a study of tumor-infiltrating lymphocytes in localized non-small cell lung cancer (dated by TCRdb to the early 2020s). Regarding the study in general: Several histologies were represented in the cohort, which also included both smokers and never-smokers as well as patients whose samples were collected after neoadjuvant chemotherapy. Resected tumor tissue and uninvolved lung tissue described as non-adjacent to the tumor were contributed by each patient, with both tissues obtained from the same patient. Flow cytometry, multiplex immunofluorescence, RNA-seq, exome sequencing and proteomics were applied to the same patients as TCR sequencing, which was one of several integrated assays. In total, the ICON cohort consisted of over a hundred surgical patients with localized non-small cell lung cancer who had their tumors resected. A total of some 56 patients were included in the paired tumor versus uninvolved lung comparison of immunoSEQ T-cell fraction.

Worth noting for this clone: Its recognized antigen is unknown. There are no base qualities to consult, and no much larger clone falls within one base.

Results the study describes overall, beyond this receptor: TCRbeta sequencing supported higher T cell infiltration in tumors than in uninvolved lung tissue, consistent with immunofluorescence CD3 counts. Recurrence-free survival showed no association with tumor T-cell fraction from TCR sequencing (p = 0.61). No difference in TCR-derived T-cell fraction was observed between the flow cytometry-defined immunotypes IM1 (good prognosis) and IM2 (poor prognosis). Because different assays used different pieces of the same tissue, technical variation could not be distinguished from intratumor heterogeneity. Since assay coverage differed from patient to patient depending on how much tissue was available, TCR sequencing was done for only a subset of the cohort.

ICON enrollment began in 2016, and the last patient was enrolled in 2018. In a subcohort of about 76 patients, fresh tumor and matched uninvolved tissue were collected for in-depth immune analyses, with TCR sequencing among those analyses. No cell sorting was done, and TCR sequencing was instead run on DNA isolated from bulk tissue. Trimming removed 5 bases from V and 4 bases from J; the gene matches leave 9 bases unexplained. The germline V gene sets CDR1 to MNHNS and CDR2 to SASEGT. The CDR3 sequence holds 15 residues, the cysteine and phenylalanine included. The read is trimmed to its CDR3 DNA, 45 bases read in frame from base 1. The T-cell fraction in tumor and uninvolved lung tissue was obtained from TCR sequencing using the immunoSEQ assay. The study's own analysis went as follows. For survival analysis, patients were divided into high (upper tertile) and low (lower two tertiles) T-cell fraction groups, which were compared by log-rank test. A signed-rank test was used to test paired tumor versus uninvolved lung differences in T-cell fraction. This is the immuneACCESS table as TCRdb keeps it, with only in-frame sequences that have V and J called. A part of the clones is gone; compared with another copy, unresolved V genes explain less than half, and the rest is unexplained. The V and J calls and clone size were taken over from that table, and D and trimming were inferred from the DNA. This sample is represented by about 14,000 clones; roughly 75% of them were singletons. The ten largest clonotypes hold about 3.8% of the sample.

The sequence is built from TRBV6-1 and TRBJ2-3, with TRBD1 identical over 7 junction bases. Material for sequencing was lung tumor tissue. This TCR came from a human donor with non-small cell lung cancer. The DNA sequence follows: TGTGCCAGCAGTCGACAGGGCCTAGGCTCAGATACGCAGTATTTT. Its amino acids are CASSRQGLGSDTQYF.